These 20 T cell receptor beta chains were sequenced from one sample in a study of technical replicates of blood from a handful of donors. Profiling relied on immunoSEQ multiplex PCR, and the TCRdb table lists in-frame clones only, not all of them. Here the sample spans just over 8,000 clones, roughly 90% being singletons. Sequencing was done on a sample of PBMCs. These receptors were collected from a human donor in good health.

V usage is TRBV7-9 and J usage is TRBJ1-5; 8 bases map to TRBD1. In germline, CDR1 is SEHNR, CDR2 FQNEAQ (reference sequence). Losses at the gene ends were 3 bases for V and 6 bases for J; bases not matched to a gene: 4. The CDR3 runs 14 residues. CDR3 sequence: CASSFGQGGQPQHF. The CDR3 DNA reads as TGTGCCAGCAGCTTCGGACAGGGAGGTCAGCCCCAGCATTTT.

This clone was recorded once. The chain carries TRBV5-6 and TRBJ2-7; 7 positions match TRBD2. This CDR3 region has 16 residues. Germline V gene data show CDR1 as SGHDT and CDR2 as YYEEEE. The V segment lost 4 bases and the J segment 5 bases; nucleotides outside the gene matches: 15. CDR3 amino acids: CASSTPGGTERDEQYF. CDR3 nucleotides: TGTGCCAGCAGCACCCCCGGGGGGACCGAGAGGGACGAGCAGTACTTC.

V and J are TRBV5-4 and TRBJ2-7; D is perhaps TRBD2 (6 bases). The CDR3 covers 17 residues. CDR1 is SGHNT, CDR2 YYREEE, per germline (reference sequence). V gave up 4 bases and J gave up 0 bases, with 20 bases separating them. In DNA form, the CDR3 reads TGTGCCAGCAGCGCGGGGACGTCCAGGATCCTCTCCTACGAGCAGTACTTC. Protein product: CASSAGTSRILSYEQYF.

The V gene is TRBV7-3, the J gene TRBJ2-5; the D gene is possibly TRBD1 (5 bases). The V gene's germline CDR1 is SGHTA and CDR2 FQGTGA. The germline V and J ends were trimmed by 2 bases and 5 bases, with 15 bases remaining between them. CDR3 length equals 15 residues. CDR3 coding DNA: TGTGCCAGCAGCTTATGGGGCACGAACAGGGAGACCCAGTACTTC. Its protein product is CASSLWGTNRETQYF.

The DNA for the CDR3 is TGCGCCAGCAACCAGGGTGGGGACACCGGGGAGCTGTTTTTT. This translates into CASNQGGDTGELFF. The chain joins TRBV5-1 to TRBJ2-2, with a weak D call TRBD1 (5 bases). The CDR3 contains 14 residues. The V gene lost 6 bases and the J gene lost 3 bases, with 12 bases spanning the gap. The germline V gene encodes CDR1 SGHRS and CDR2 YFSETQ.

CDR3 nucleotide sequence: TGTGCCACCGGTGAAGATGGACTAGCGGGATTTCCCACAGATACGCAGTATTTT. It is translated as CATGEDGLAGFPTDTQYF. This chain links TRBV6-1 with TRBJ2-3; 12 positions agree with TRBD2. The V gene's germline CDR1 is MNHNS and CDR2 SASEGT. The CDR3 contains 18 residues. Trimming at V came to 10 bases and at J to 2 bases, leaving 16 bases not matched to a gene.

V gene TRBV7-9 combines with J gene TRBJ2-5; possible D gene TRBD2, 6 bases. The germline V gene has CDR1 SEHNR and CDR2 FQNEAQ (reference sequence). V lost 5 bases and J lost 4, with 14 bases in between. The CDR3 is 14 amino acids. The CDR3 DNA is TGTGCCAGCAGCGACACGGGGGTCGGAGAGACCCAGTACTTC. Translation gives CASSDTGVGETQYF.

The chain has TRBV7-9 and TRBJ1-5; 9 nucleotides align to TRBD1. The junction had 8 bases not matched to a gene; V was cut back by 5 bases and J by 3 bases. The germline CDR1 and CDR2 sequences are SEHNR and FQNEAQ (reference sequence). The CDR3 has 16 amino acids. Here the CDR3 reads CASSLGGTGYNQPQHF. CDR3 coding DNA: TGTGCCAGCAGCCTTGGGGGGACAGGGTACAATCAGCCCCAGCATTTT.

V usage is TRBV30 and J usage is TRBJ1-4; D not resolved. The germline CDR1 and CDR2 sequences are GTSNPN and SVGIG (reference sequence). CDR3 size: 14 residues. With 0 bases removed from V and 8 bases from J, the gap between germline ends came to 13 bases. CDR3 nucleotides: TGTGCCTGGAGTGTAGTCGGTAGGAGGGAAAAACTGTTTTTT. Protein: CAWSVVGRREKLFF. Looking up the rest from reference TRBV30 and TRBJ1-4 gives the full variable domain: SQTIHQWPATLVQPVGSPLSLECTVEGTSNPNLYWYRQAAGRGLQLLFYSVGIGQISSEVPQNLSASRPQDRQFILSSKKLLLSDSGFYLCAWSVVGRREKLFFGSGTQLSVL.

This sequence joins TRBV29-1 and TRBJ2-5, with 12 bases lining up with TRBD2. This CDR3 comprises 13 residues. The germline gives CDR1 SQVTM, CDR2 ANQGSEA. V trimming: 7 bases; J trimming: 1 base; junction bases outside the gene matches: 1. CDR3 residues: CSGLAGAQETQYF. In nucleotides, the CDR3 is TGCAGCGGACTAGCGGGAGCCCAAGAGACCCAGTACTTC.

This chain joins TRBV2 and TRBJ1-1; D is uncertain. Germline CDR1 and CDR2: SNHLY and FYNNEI. V was trimmed by 4 bases and J by 4 bases, leaving 13 bases between them. CDR3 length: 14 residues. CDR3 amino acids: CASSGVSAATEAFF. Here the CDR3 DNA reads TGTGCCAGCAGTGGAGTCTCGGCGGCCACTGAAGCTTTCTTT.

CDR3 coding DNA: TGTGCCAGCAGCCCGACAGGGGGCACTGAAGCTTTCTTT. This translates into CASSPTGGTEAFF. The chain couples TRBV6-1 to TRBJ1-1, with 9 positions matching TRBD1. V dropped 6 bases and J dropped 4; count of bases not matched to a gene: 3. Germline-derived CDR1 and CDR2 are MNHNS and SASEGT. This CDR3 has 13 residues.

The V and J genes are TRBV9 and TRBJ2-3, with D possibly TRBD2 on 5 matching bases. The V gene's germline CDR1 is SGDLS and CDR2 YYNGEE. V lost 0 bases, J lost 4 bases, and 9 bases lay in between. CDR3 length: 14 amino acids. CDR3 protein: CASSVGGSADTQYF. The CDR3 region has the DNA TGTGCCAGCAGCGTAGGTGGTAGCGCAGATACGCAGTATTTT.

This clone was recorded only once. The rearrangement uses TRBV6-1 and TRBJ1-1; 8 bases align to TRBD1. Germline values: CDR1 MNHNS, CDR2 SASEGT. The CDR3 is 15 residues long. Losses at the gene ends were 4 bases for V and 7 bases for J; bases not matched to a gene: 11. The CDR3 DNA reads TGTGCCAGCAGTGGTGGACAGGGAGTTGATCTTGAAGCTTTCTTT. It codes for CASSGGQGVDLEAFF.

J is TRBJ2-6 and V is TRBV30; TRBD1 might be the D (6 bases). V dropped 6 bases and J dropped 0 bases, with 18 bases sitting between them. From germline, CDR1 is GTSNPN and CDR2 SVGIG (reference sequence). The CDR3 is made up of 17 amino acids. As DNA, the CDR3 is TGTGCCTGCCCCCTGGCAGGGGCAAGCTCTGGGGCCAACGTCCTGACTTTC. Protein sequence: CACPLAGASSGANVLTF.

This chain links TRBV4-1 with TRBJ1-5; D unresolved. The CDR3 consists of 16 residues. V gave up 0 bases and J gave up 3 bases, with 12 bases separating them. Looked up from germline, CDR1 is MGHRA and CDR2 is YSYEKL. CDR3 protein: CASSQEVRSPNQPQHF. The CDR3 DNA follows: TGCGCCAGCAGCCAAGAAGTGCGGTCCCCCAATCAGCCCCAGCATTTT.

The rearrangement uses TRBV28 and TRBJ1-5; D might be TRBD1 (6 bases). In germline, CDR1 is MDHEN, CDR2 SYDVKM. The CDR3 is 15 amino acids. Trimming pared 4 bases from V and 7 bases from J, leaving 17 bases between. The CDR3 spells CASSSDMGAGQPQHF. Here the CDR3 DNA reads TGTGCCAGCAGTTCCGACATGGGGGCGGGCCAGCCCCAGCATTTT.

The chain joins TRBV29-1 to TRBJ2-1; TRBD2 aligns across 12 bases. Germline V lookup: CDR1 SQVTM, CDR2 ANQGSEA. Unmatched junction bases numbered 11, after V lost 4 bases and J lost 7 bases. CDR3 length: 16 residues. The CDR3: CSVGGPTSGSRNEQFF. CDR3 bases: TGCAGCGTTGGAGGGCCGACTAGCGGGAGTCGGAATGAGCAGTTCTTC.

The chain couples TRBV6-5 to TRBJ1-3; TRBD1 matches at 9 bases. The junction had 1 base not matched to a gene; V was cut back by 6 bases and J by 4 bases. This CDR3 has 13 amino acids. Germline CDR1 and CDR2: MNHEY and SVGAGI. The CDR3 DNA reads TGTGCCAGCAGCGGGACAGGGGGAAACACCATATATTTT. Protein product: CASSGTGGNTIYF.

This clone was recorded once. The chain has TRBV5-1 and TRBJ1-3; D is uncertain. V shed 0 bases and J shed 7 bases, with 8 bases lying between them. The CDR3 consists of 13 residues. Per germline, CDR1 SGHRS and CDR2 YFSETQ. This CDR3 is CASSLGQDNTIYF. The CDR3 DNA reads TGCGCCAGCAGCTTGGGGCAGGATAACACCATATATTTT. The full variable domain, completed using reference TRBV5-1 and TRBJ1-3, is KAGVTQTPRYLIKTRGQQVTLSCSPISGHRSVSWYQQTPGQGLQFLFEYFSETQRNKGNFPGRFSGRQFSNSRSEMNVSTLELGDSALYLCASSLGQDNTIYFGEGSWLTVV.